The rows below give T cell receptor beta chains drawn from one sample of a study of CD8 T cells in ankylosing spondylitis. TCRdb re-called the 5' RACE reads through MiXCR, storing one row per CDR3 protein. The table lists 450,000 to 550,000 distinct CDR3 sequences, about 5.2% of them singletons. Material: blood, either unsorted or a sorted T cell fraction (not recorded which). The receptors were sampled from a male donor with ankylosing spondylitis. The CDR3 runs from the conserved cysteine through the conserved F or W. A D gene is named only where the DNA matches it firmly. The listing skips clone size in some rows; elsewhere it reads once, few, many or a size class.

>TRBV5-1|TRBD1|many|TRBJ1-6
TGCGCCAGCAGCTGGGAGGGGGCTGAATCACCCCTCCACTTT
CASSWEGAESPLHF
>TRBV10-3|.|few|TRBJ1-5
TGTGCCATCAGTGAGTCGCCGTTCAATCAGCCCCAGCATTTT
CAISESPFNQPQHF
>TRBV4-3|.|many|TRBJ1-1
TGCGCCAGCAGCCAAGATAGATCCGCGGTCACTGAAGCTTTCTTT
CASSQDRSAVTEAFF
>TRBV10-3|.|many|TRBJ2-1
TGTGCCATCACCCGGGACCTATCCTACAATGAGCAGTTCTTC
CAITRDLSYNEQFF
>TRBV4-1|TRBD2|.|TRBJ2-7
TGCGCCAGCAGCCGATCTGGACTAGCGGGAGGGCCCCCTCCCTACGAGCAGTACTTC
CASSRSGLAGGPPPYEQYF
>TRBV20-1|TRBD1|few|TRBJ2-1
TGCAGTGCTCAGGGAACCGGGACAGGGAGATACAATGAGCAGTTCTTC
CSAQGTGTGRYNEQFF
>TRBV4-3|.|few|TRBJ2-1
TGCGCCAGCAGCCAAGACCTGGGAACGGTGAATGAGCAGTTCTTC
CASSQDLGTVNEQFF
>TRBV20-1|.|many|TRBJ2-3
TGCAGTGCTAGAGTAGGGGCGGATAGCACAGATACGCAGTATTTT
CSARVGADSTDTQYF
>TRBV7-3|.|few|TRBJ2-2
TGTGCCAGCAGCCCCGGCGTGGTGAACACCGGGGAGCTGTTTTTT
CASSPGVVNTGELFF
>TRBV7-2|.|many|TRBJ2-7
TGTGCCAGCAGCCCTCGGGGCCCTACCTACGAGCAGTACTTC
CASSPRGPTYEQYF
>TRBV12-3/TRBV12-4|.|many|TRBJ2-7
TGTGCCAGCAGAATGGACACAGCCTACGAGCAGTACTTC
CASRMDTAYEQYF
>TRBV7-9|.|many|TRBJ1-3
TGTGCCAGCAGCCCCGTGGGGGTCTCTGGAAACACCATATATTTT
CASSPVGVSGNTIYF
>TRBV12-3/TRBV12-4|.|many|TRBJ1-2
TGTGCCAGCACCGCGGACAGCGGGATATATGGCTACACCTTC
CASTADSGIYGYTF